What follows describes a single T cell receptor beta chain. This clonotype has only a few counts. No antigen is known for it. Base qualities are not at hand, and no much larger clone is one base apart. Library generation was performed with PCR. The run used an Illumina HiSeq 2500. To reduce PCR and sequencing biases, unique molecular identifiers were incorporated into the TCR beta cDNA libraries. Per 1 to 10 million input T cells, roughly 0.5 million cDNA molecules were obtained, such that each molecule approximated one T cell. The patient libraries were prepared and sequenced using the same protocol as the earlier healthy control dataset. Within a given batch, samples were prepared together, multiplexed and sequenced on the same HiSeq lane. In the paper's pipeline: MIGEC was used to process the raw barcoded reads, and molecular identifier groups with only a single read were discarded before consensus assembly and CDR3 extraction. VDJtools was used for post-analysis of the clonotype tables, and diversity was normalized by down-sampling every dataset to the size of the smallest sample. To correct batch-related cross-sample contamination, repertoire overlap clustering matched CDR3 amino acid sequences but not nucleotide sequences. The raw public reads went through TCRdb reprocessing: fastp at Q25, MiXCR clone calling, in-frame beta chains kept. A single entry per CDR3 protein holds the most common genes and DNA from its merged rows. These V and J calls are TCRdb output, not the study's own analysis. A total of 650,000 to 850,000 distinct CDR3 sequences appear in this sample, around 53% of them only once. The ten largest clones represent around 4.5% of the sample.

Its CDR3 holds 14 amino acids, cysteine through phenylalanine. Here the CDR3 DNA is all that survives: 42 bases in frame from base 1. Looking up the germline V gene yields CDR1 LGHNA and CDR2 YNFKEQ. The sample comes from a study of post-analysis software for immune sequencing data (dated by TCRdb to about 2015). Looking at the study overall: The recorded disease courses included relapsing-remitting, secondary progressive and progressive-relapsing multiple sclerosis, and some patients had no subtype annotation. Patient repertoires were compared against 11 to 12 previously published healthy control repertoires from donors aged roughly 6 to 27 years. A subset of samples was prepared in parallel using single-end sample barcoding, then pooled and co-amplified after Illumina adapter ligation. Broad study findings and their caveats: Significantly higher frequencies in patients than in controls were found for several TRBV segments, including TRBV5-6, TRBV5-1 and TRBV20-1. Direct clustering with F measure revealed strong co-clustering of samples prepared in the same batch, which led to a batch-effect correction. The control group was slightly older than the multiple sclerosis patient group. Multiple sclerosis patients had significantly lower normalized Chao1 diversity than controls, a result that suggests substantial peripheral T-cell clonal expansion.

To demonstrate the VDJtools post-analysis software, the study profiled TCR beta repertoires from the peripheral blood of about 13 young patients with multiple sclerosis. The multiple sclerosis patients were children and adolescents ranging in age from about 6 to 17 years. The rearrangement combines TRBV4-2 with TRBJ2-4, and 9 junction bases match TRBD2. The DNA end is more similar to TRBJ2-7, so the J call may be wrong. The receptor was derived from a girl aged 5 to 17 with multiple sclerosis. Material: blood. CDR3 sequence: CASSQAGLAAEQYF. The DNA reads TGTGCCAGCAGCCAAGCGGGACTAGCCGCCGAGCAGTACTTC.